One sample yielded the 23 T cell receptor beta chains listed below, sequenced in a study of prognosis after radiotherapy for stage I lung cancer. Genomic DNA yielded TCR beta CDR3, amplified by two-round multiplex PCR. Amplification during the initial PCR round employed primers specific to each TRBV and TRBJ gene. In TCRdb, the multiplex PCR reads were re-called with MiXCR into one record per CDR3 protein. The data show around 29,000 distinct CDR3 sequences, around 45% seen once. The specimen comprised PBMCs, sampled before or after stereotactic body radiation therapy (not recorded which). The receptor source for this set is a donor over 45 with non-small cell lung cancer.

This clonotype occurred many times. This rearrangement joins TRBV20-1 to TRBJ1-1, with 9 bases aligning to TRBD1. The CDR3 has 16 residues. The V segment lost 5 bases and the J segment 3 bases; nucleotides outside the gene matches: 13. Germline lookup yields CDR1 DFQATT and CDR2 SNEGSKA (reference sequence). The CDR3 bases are TGCAGTGCTTTACCGATTCCGGGACAGGGTTACACTGAAGCTTTCTTT. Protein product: CSALPIPGQGYTEAFF.

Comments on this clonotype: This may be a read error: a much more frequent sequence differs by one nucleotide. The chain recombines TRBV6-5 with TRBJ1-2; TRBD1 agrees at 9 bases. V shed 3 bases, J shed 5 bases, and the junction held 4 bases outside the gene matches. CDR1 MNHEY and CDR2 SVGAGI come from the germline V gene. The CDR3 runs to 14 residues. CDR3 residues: CASSYFDRGYGYTF. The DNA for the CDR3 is TGTGCCAGCAGTTATTTCGACAGGGGGTATGGCTACACCTTC.

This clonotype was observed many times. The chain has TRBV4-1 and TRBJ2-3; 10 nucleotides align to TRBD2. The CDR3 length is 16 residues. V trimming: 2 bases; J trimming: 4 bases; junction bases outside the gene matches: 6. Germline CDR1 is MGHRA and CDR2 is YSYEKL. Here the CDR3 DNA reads TGCGCCAGCAGCCAATCGCCTAGCGGGGGATCAGATACGCAGTATTTT. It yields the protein CASSQSPSGGSDTQYF.

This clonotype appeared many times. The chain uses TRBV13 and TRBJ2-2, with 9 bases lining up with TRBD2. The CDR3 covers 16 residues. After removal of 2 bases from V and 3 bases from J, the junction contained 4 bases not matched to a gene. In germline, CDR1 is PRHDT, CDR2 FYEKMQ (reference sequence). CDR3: CASSLWAGGDTGELFF. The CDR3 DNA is TGTGCCAGCAGCTTATGGGCGGGAGGGGACACCGGGGAGCTGTTTTTT.

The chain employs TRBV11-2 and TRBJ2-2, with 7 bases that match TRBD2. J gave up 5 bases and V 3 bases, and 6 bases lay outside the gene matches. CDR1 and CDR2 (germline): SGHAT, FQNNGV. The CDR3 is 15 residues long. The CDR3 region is CASSFWGGKTGELFF. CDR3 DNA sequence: TGTGCCAGCAGCTTTTGGGGGGGTAAAACCGGGGAGCTGTTTTTT.

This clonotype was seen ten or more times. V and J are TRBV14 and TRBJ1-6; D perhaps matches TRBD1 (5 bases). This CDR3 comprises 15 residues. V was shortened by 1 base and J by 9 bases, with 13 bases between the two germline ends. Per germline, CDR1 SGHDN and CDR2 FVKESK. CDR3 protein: CASSQVSGISSPLHF. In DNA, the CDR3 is TGTGCCAGCAGCCAAGTGTCAGGGATAAGTTCACCCCTCCACTTT.

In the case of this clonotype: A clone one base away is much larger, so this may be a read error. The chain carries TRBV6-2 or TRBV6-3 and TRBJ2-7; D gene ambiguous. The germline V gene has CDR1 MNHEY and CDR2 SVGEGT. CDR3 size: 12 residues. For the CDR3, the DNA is TGTGCCAGCATTTACGTGGTGTACGAGCAGTACTTC. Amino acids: CASIYVVYEQYF.

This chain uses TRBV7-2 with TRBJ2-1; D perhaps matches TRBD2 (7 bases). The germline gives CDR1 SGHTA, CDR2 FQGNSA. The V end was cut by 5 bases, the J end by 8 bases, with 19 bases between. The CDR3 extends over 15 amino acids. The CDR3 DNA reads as TGTGCCAGCAGCACCCAAAGGGGGGGACTCTATGAGCAGTTCTTC. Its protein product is CASSTQRGGLYEQFF. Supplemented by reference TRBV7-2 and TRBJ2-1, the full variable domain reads GAGVSQSPSNKVTEKGKDVELRCDPISGHTALYWYRQSLGQGLEFLIYFQGNSAPDKSGLPSDRFSAERTGGSVSTLTIQRTQQEDSAVYLCASSTQRGGLYEQFFGPGTRLTVL.

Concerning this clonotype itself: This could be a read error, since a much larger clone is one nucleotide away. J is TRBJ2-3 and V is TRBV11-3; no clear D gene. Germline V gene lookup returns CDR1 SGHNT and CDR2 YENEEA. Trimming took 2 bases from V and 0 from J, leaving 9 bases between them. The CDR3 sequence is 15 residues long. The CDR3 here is CASSLSWGSTDTQYF. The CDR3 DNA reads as TGTGCCAGCAGCTTATCGTGGGGAAGCACAGATACGCAGTATTTT.

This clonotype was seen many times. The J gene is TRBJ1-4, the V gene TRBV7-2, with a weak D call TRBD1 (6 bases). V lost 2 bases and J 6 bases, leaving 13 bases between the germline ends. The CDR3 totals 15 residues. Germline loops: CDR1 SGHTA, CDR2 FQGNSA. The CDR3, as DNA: TGTGCCAGCAGCTTAAATTTAGGGGGGGATGAAAAACTGTTTTTT. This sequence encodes CASSLNLGGDEKLFF.

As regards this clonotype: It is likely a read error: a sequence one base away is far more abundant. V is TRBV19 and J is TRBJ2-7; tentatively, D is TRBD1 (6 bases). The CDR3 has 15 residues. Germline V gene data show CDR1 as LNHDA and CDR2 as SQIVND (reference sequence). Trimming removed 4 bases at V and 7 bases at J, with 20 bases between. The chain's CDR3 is CASSRPGQRPNEQYF. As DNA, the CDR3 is TGTGCCAGTAGTAGACCGGGACAAAGGCCCAATGAGCAGTACTTC.

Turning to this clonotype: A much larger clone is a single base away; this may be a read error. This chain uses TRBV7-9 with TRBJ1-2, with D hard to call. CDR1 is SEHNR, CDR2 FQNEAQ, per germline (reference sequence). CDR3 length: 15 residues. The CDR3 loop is CASSLVGRANYDYTF. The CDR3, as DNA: TGTGCCAGCAGCTTAGTGGGGAGAGCTAACTATGACTACACCTTC.

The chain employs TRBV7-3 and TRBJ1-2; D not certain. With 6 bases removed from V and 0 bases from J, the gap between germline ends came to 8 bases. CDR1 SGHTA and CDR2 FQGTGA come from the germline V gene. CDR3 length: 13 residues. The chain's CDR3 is CASSLTPNYGYTF. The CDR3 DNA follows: TGTGCCAGCAGTCTGACACCTAACTATGGCTACACCTTC.

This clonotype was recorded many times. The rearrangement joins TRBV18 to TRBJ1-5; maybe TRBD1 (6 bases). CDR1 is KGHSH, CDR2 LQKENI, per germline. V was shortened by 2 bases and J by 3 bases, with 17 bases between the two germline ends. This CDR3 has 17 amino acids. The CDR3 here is CASSPDSKRGYNQPQHF. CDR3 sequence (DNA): TGTGCCAGCTCACCAGACTCGAAAAGGGGGTACAATCAGCCCCAGCATTTT. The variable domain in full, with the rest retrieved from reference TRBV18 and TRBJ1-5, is NAGVMQNPRHLVRRRGQEARLRCSPMKGHSHVYWYRQLPEEGLKFMVYLQKENIIDESGMPKERFSAEFPKEGPSILRIQQVVRGDSAAYFCASSPDSKRGYNQPQHFGDGTRLSIL.

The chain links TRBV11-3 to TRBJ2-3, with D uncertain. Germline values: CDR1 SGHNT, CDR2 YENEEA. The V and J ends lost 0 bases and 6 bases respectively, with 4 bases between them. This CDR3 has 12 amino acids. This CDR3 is CASSLDRDTQYF. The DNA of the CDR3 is TGTGCCAGCAGCTTAGATCGGGATACGCAGTATTTT.

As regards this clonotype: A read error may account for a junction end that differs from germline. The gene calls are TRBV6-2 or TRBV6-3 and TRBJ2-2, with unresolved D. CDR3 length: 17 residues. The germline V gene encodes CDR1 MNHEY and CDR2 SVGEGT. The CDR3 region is CASSYRGSSSLPAERFF. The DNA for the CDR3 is TGTGCCAGCAGTTATCGTGGAAGTTCCTCGCTCCCCGCGGAGCGGTTTTTT.

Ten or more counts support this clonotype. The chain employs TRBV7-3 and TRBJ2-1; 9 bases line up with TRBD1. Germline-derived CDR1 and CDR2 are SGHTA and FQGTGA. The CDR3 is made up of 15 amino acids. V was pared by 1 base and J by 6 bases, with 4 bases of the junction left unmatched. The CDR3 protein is CASSLRTGAVNEQFF. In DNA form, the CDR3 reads TGTGCCAGCAGCTTAAGGACAGGGGCCGTCAATGAGCAGTTCTTC.

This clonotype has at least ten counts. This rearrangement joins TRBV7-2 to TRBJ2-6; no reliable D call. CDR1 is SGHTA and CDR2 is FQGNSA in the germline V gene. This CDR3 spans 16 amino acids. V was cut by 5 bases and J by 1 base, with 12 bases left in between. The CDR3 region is CASSRSGLSGANVLTF. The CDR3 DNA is TGTGCCAGCAGCAGATCCGGGCTTTCTGGGGCCAACGTCCTGACTTTC.

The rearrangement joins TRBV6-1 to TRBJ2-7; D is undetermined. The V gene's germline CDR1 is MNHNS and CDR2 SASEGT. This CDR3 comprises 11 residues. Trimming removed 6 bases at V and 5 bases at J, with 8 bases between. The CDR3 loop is CASRQSHEQYF. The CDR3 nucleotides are TGTGCCAGCAGACAGTCCCACGAGCAGTACTTC.

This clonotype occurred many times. This chain's CDR3 is CASSTGVETQYF. CDR3 nucleotides: TGTGCCAGCTCTACTGGGGTAGAGACCCAGTACTTC. The J gene is TRBJ2-5, the V gene TRBV12-3 or TRBV12-4; no firm D call. CDR3 length: 12 residues. Trimming removed 8 bases from V and 4 bases from J, with 11 bases in between.

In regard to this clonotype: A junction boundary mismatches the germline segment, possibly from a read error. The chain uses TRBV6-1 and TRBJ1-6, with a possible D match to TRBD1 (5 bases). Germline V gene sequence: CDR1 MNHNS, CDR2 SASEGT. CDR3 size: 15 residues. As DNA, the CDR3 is TGTGCCAGCATTTGGGACCCCCGGGGTAATTCACCCCTACACTTT. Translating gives CASIWDPRGNSPLHF.

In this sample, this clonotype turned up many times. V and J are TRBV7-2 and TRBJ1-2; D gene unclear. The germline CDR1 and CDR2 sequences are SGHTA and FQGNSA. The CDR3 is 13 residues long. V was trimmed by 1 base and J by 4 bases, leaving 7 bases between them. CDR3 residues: CASSLETAYGYTF. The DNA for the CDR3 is TGTGCCAGCAGCTTAGAAACGGCCTATGGCTACACCTTC.

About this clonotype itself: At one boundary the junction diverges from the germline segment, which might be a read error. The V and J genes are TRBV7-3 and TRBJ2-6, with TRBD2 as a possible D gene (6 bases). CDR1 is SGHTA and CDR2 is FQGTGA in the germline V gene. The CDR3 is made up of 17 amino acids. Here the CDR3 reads CASSFSGGASGANVPTF. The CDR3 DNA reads TGTGCCAGCAGCTTTAGCGGTGGGGCCTCTGGGGCCAACGTCCCGACTTTC.